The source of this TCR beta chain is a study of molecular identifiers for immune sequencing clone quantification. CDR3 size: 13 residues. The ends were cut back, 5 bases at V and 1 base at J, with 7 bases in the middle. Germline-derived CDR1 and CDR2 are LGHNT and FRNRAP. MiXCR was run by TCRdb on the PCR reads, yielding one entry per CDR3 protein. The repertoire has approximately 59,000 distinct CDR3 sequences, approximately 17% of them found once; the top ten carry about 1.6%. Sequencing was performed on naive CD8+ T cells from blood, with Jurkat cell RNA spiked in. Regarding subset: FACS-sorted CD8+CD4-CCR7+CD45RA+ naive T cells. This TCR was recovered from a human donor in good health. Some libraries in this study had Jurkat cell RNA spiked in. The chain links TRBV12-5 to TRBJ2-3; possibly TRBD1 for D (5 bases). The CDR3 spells CASGPRGTDTQYF. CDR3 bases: TGTGCTAGTGGTCCCAGGGGCACAGATACGCAGTATTTT.